A selection of T cell receptor beta chains follows, all from one sample in a study of blood T cell repertoires in COVID-19. This table comes from immunoSEQ multiplex PCR, and its TCRdb copy is limited to in-frame clones, with some not included. The table has 250,000 to 400,000 clones, approximately 89% seen once; the top ten hold 1.5% to 2%. The sample consisted of peripheral blood. The receptors shown here come from a woman aged 25 to 45 with COVID-19, enrolled during active disease. The CDR3 runs from the conserved cysteine through the conserved F or W. The D gene is left open where the match is weak. Size is stated for part of the rows, as once, few or many counts, or as a class when the clone is expanded.

abundance	d_gene	v_gene	j_gene	CDR3aa	CDR3nt
.	.	TRBV28	TRBJ1-2	CASSPRRNGYTF	TGTGCCAGCAGTCCGAGGAGGAATGGCTACACCTTC
.	.	TRBV5-6	TRBJ2-6	CACADRSGANVLTF	TGTGCATGTGCGGATCGCTCTGGGGCCAACGTCCTGACTTTC
once	.	TRBV12-2	TRBJ1-2	CASRNGRRGGYGYTF	TGTGCAAGTCGCAACGGGCGAAGGGGGGGCTATGGCTACACCTTC
.	.	TRBV29-1	TRBJ2-5	CSAPKETQYF	TGCAGCGCCCCTAAAGAGACCCAGTACTTC
.	TRBD1	TRBV7-2	TRBJ2-5	CASSLTGGTETQYF	TGTGCCAGCAGCTTAACAGGGGGAACAGAGACCCAGTACTTC
once	.	TRBV7-6	TRBJ1-1	CASSDQSNTEAFF	TGTGCCAGCAGCGATCAGTCGAACACTGAAGCTTTCTTT
.	.	TRBV24-1	TRBJ2-1	CATSGDGNEQFF	TGTGCCACCAGTGGAGACGGGAATGAGCAGTTCTTC
.	.	TRBV24-1	TRBJ1-5	CATSPGWSQPQHF	TGTGCCACCAGCCCCGGTTGGAGTCAGCCCCAGCATTTT
.	.	TRBV27	TRBJ1-4	CASSRPGHEKLFF	TGTGCCAGCAGTAGGCCAGGTCATGAAAAACTGTTTTTT
.	.	TRBV5-4	TRBJ2-3	CASSWALDTQYF	TGTGCCAGCAGCTGGGCTTTGGATACGCAGTATTTT
.	TRBD1	TRBV10-3	TRBJ2-7	CAITTGAYEQYF	TGTGCCATCACGACAGGGGCCTACGAGCAGTACTTC
.	TRBD1	TRBV18	TRBJ1-5	CASSSGQGVYQPQHF	TGTGCCAGCTCATCGGGACAGGGGGTTTATCAGCCCCAGCATTTT
.	.	TRBV27	TRBJ1-2	CASSLSSNSHYGYTF	TGTGCCAGCAGTTTAAGCTCAAACAGCCACTATGGCTACACCTTC
.	.	TRBV21-1	TRBJ1-2	CASSKAGPPGRGYTF	TGTGCCAGCAGCAAAGCGGGTCCCCCGGGGAGGGGCTACACCTTC
.	TRBD1	TRBV6-5	TRBJ1-1	CASSSARTGFTEAFF	TGTGCCAGCAGTTCCGCCCGGACAGGGTTCACTGAAGCTTTCTTT
.	.	TRBV10-3	TRBJ2-7	CAISESVEDEQYF	TGTGCCATCAGTGAGTCCGTAGAGGACGAGCAGTACTTC
.	.	TRBV19	TRBJ2-3	CASSIPGGTDTQYF	TGTGCCAGTAGTATACCGGGAGGCACAGATACGCAGTATTTT
.	TRBD1	TRBV11-2	TRBJ1-6	CASRVPGQGRSPLHF	TGTGCCAGCAGGGTGCCGGGACAGGGGAGGTCACCCCTCCACTTT
.	.	TRBV5-1	TRBJ1-5	CASSLSGFNQPQHF	TGCGCCAGCAGCTTGTCGGGTTTCAATCAGCCCCAGCATTTT
.	TRBD1	TRBV11-2	TRBJ1-5	CASSPGGYNQPQHF	TGTGCCAGCAGCCCAGGGGGGTACAATCAGCCCCAGCATTTT
.	TRBD1	TRBV9	TRBJ1-5	CASSPGTERTNQPQHF	TGTGCCAGCAGCCCAGGGACAGAAAGGACCAATCAGCCCCAGCATTTT
.	.	TRBV7-6	TRBJ2-3	CASSLGGGGGTDTQYF	TGTGCCAGCAGCTTAGGGGGCGGCGGGGGCACAGATACGCAGTATTTT
.	TRBD2	TRBV5-8	TRBJ2-3	CASSPRTSGGTDTQYF	TGTGCCAGCAGCCCTCGGACTAGCGGGGGCACAGATACGCAGTATTTT
.	.	TRBV18	TRBJ1-3	CASSPGGRGNTIYF	TGTGCCAGCTCACCCGGGGGGAGAGGAAACACCATATATTTT
.	.	TRBV6-1	TRBJ1-6	CASSESTRSPLHF	TGTGCCAGCAGTGAATCAACAAGATCACCCCTCCACTTT
.	.	TRBV28	TRBJ1-6	CASSLSGYNSPLHF	TGTGCCAGCAGTTTATCAGGGTACAATTCACCCCTCCACTTT
.	.	TRBV3-1/TRBV3-2	TRBJ1-1	CASSRSEGTEAFF	TGTGCCAGCAGCCGCTCGGAGGGCACTGAAGCTTTCTTT
.	.	TRBV28	TRBJ2-3	CASSLDRQADTQYF	TGTGCCAGCAGTTTAGATAGACAGGCAGATACGCAGTATTTT
.	.	TRBV29-1	TRBJ1-1	CSVEDVWGRGAFF	TGCAGCGTTGAAGACGTCTGGGGCCGCGGAGCTTTCTTT
.	.	TRBV2	TRBJ1-1	CASSEARADTEAFF	TGTGCCAGCAGTGAAGCGCGAGCTGACACTGAAGCTTTCTTT
.	.	TRBV24-1	TRBJ2-2	CATSRSQGGYTTGELFF	TGTGCCACCAGTCGATCACAGGGTGGATATACCACCGGGGAGCTGTTTTTT
.	.	TRBV7-9	TRBJ1-2	CASSSPSQGGGYTF	TGTGCCAGCAGCTCCCCGTCCCAGGGAGGTGGCTACACCTTC
.	.	TRBV21-1	TRBJ1-3	CASSKELWTGTGNTIYF	TGTGCCAGCAGCAAAGAGTTGTGGACAGGGACTGGAAACACCATATATTTT
.	.	TRBV4-1	TRBJ2-7	CASSQDLGSSYEQYF	TGCGCCAGCAGCCAAGATCTGGGGAGCTCCTACGAGCAGTACTTC
once	TRBD1	TRBV6-5	TRBJ1-2	CATRRGQGNYGYTF	TGTGCCACTCGGAGGGGACAGGGAAACTATGGCTACACCTTC
.	.	TRBV29-1	TRBJ1-2	CSVYGEADYGYTF	TGCAGCGTATACGGGGAGGCCGACTATGGCTACACCTTC
.	.	TRBV28	TRBJ2-2	CASSYGLTGELFF	TGTGCCAGCAGTTACGGTCTTACCGGGGAGCTGTTTTTT
.	TRBD2	TRBV28	TRBJ2-1	CASSPGGAYNEQFF	TGTGCCAGCAGTCCTGGGGGGGCCTACAATGAGCAGTTCTTC
once	TRBD1	TRBV27	TRBJ2-2	CASRPGTGVVGELFF	TGTGCCAGCAGGCCCGGGACAGGTGTCGTGGGGGAGCTGTTTTTT
.	TRBD1	TRBV2	TRBJ1-4	CASRPGTGRTNEKLFF	TGTGCCAGCAGACCTGGGACAGGCAGAACTAATGAAAAACTGTTTTTT
.	.	TRBV1	TRBJ2-5	CTSSLKTEGVVAGSPGETQYF	TGCACCAGCAGCCTCAAAACCGAGGGGGTCGTAGCGGGCTCCCCTGGGGAGACCCAGTACTTC
.	TRBD1	TRBV19	TRBJ1-3	CASSPGQGRLSGNTIYF	TGTGCCAGTAGTCCCGGACAGGGTAGACTCTCTGGAAACACCATATATTTT
.	TRBD1	TRBV27	TRBJ2-5	CASSSLGTGGETQYF	TGTGCCAGCAGTTCCCTCGGGACAGGGGGGGAGACCCAGTACTTC
.	.	TRBV2	TRBJ1-1	CASSEMDSNTEAFF	TGTGCCAGCAGTGAGATGGACAGCAACACTGAAGCTTTCTTT
.	TRBD1	TRBV10-3	TRBJ1-2	CAISDTQGADNYGYTF	TGTGCCATCAGTGATACACAGGGGGCGGATAACTATGGCTACACCTTC
.	.	TRBV5-4	TRBJ2-3	CASSSQGYTDTQYF	TGTGCCAGCAGCTCACAGGGATACACAGATACGCAGTATTTT
few	.	TRBV21-1	TRBJ1-1	CASSSRAGGGTEAFF	TGTGCCAGCAGCAGCCGAGCAGGGGGCGGCACTGAAGCTTTCTTT
.	TRBD1	TRBV6-5	TRBJ2-3	CASSSGTGAIGNTQYF	TGTGCCAGCAGTTCCGGGACAGGGGCCATAGGAAATACGCAGTATTTT